The rows below give T cell receptor beta chains drawn from one sample of a study of shared clonotypes between healthy human individuals. Libraries were prepared by immunoSEQ multiplex PCR; TCRdb keeps only in-frame clonotypes and omits some of them. The sample shows around 2.5 million clones, 80% to 95% of them seen only once. The sequencing input was naive CD4+ T cells from PBMCs. These TCRs come from a man aged 18-30 years in good health. Some clones in this sample may be carry-over from other donors' samples. Each CDR3 is given with its conserved first and last residue. A D gene is named only where the DNA matches it firmly. The size of a clone is reported for some rows only, either as once, few or many, or as a class for expanded clones.

CDR3 protein: CATGFEPGLPVRTRYYGYTF
CDR3 DNA: TGTGCCACCGGCTTCGAGCCTGGCCTCCCCGTGAGGACACGATACTATGGCTACACCTTC
V gene: TRBV28
J gene: TRBJ1-2
clone size: .
D gene: .

CDR3 protein: CASSPGMVSLDTQYF
CDR3 DNA: TGTGCCAGCAGCCCCGGGATGGTGTCCCTAGATACGCAGTATTTT
V gene: TRBV28
J gene: TRBJ2-3
clone size: .
D gene: .

CDR3 protein: CASSPGRIQNTEAFF
CDR3 DNA: TGTGCCAGCTCCCCGGGCCGGATCCAGAACACTGAAGCTTTCTTT
V gene: TRBV18
J gene: TRBJ1-1
clone size: .
D gene: .

CDR3 protein: CSAEKQETQYF
CDR3 DNA: TGCAGTGCCGAGAAACAAGAGACCCAGTACTTC
V gene: TRBV20-1
J gene: TRBJ2-5
clone size: once
D gene: .

CDR3 protein: CASSTYSGSKQFF
CDR3 DNA: TGTGCCAGCAGTACTTATAGCGGGAGTAAGCAGTTCTTC
V gene: TRBV27
J gene: TRBJ2-1
clone size: once
D gene: TRBD2

CDR3 protein: CASGWNTEAFF
CDR3 DNA: TGTGCCAGCGGGTGGAACACTGAAGCTTTCTTT
V gene: TRBV28
J gene: TRBJ1-1
clone size: .
D gene: .

CDR3 protein: CASSAAQDYGYTF
CDR3 DNA: TGTGCCAGCAGTGCCGCCCAGGATTATGGCTACACCTTC
V gene: TRBV6-5
J gene: TRBJ1-2
clone size: .
D gene: .

CDR3 protein: CAISDRDRTDTQYF
CDR3 DNA: TGTGCCATCAGTGACCGGGACCGCACAGATACGCAGTATTTT
V gene: TRBV10-3
J gene: TRBJ2-3
clone size: .
D gene: .

CDR3 protein: CASSRMGGNTIYF
CDR3 DNA: TGTGCCAGCAGCCGGATGGGTGGAAACACCATATATTTT
V gene: TRBV5-4
J gene: TRBJ1-3
clone size: .
D gene: .

CDR3 protein: CASRGQGYGYTF
CDR3 DNA: TGTGCCAGCAGGGGACAGGGGTATGGCTACACCTTC
V gene: TRBV25-1
J gene: TRBJ1-2
clone size: once
D gene: TRBD1

CDR3 protein: CASSEDRRASNEQFF
CDR3 DNA: TGTGCCAGCAGTGAAGACCGACGGGCATCCAATGAGCAGTTCTTC
V gene: TRBV6-1
J gene: TRBJ2-1
clone size: .
D gene: .

CDR3 protein: CASSGQGHPGQLFF
CDR3 DNA: TGCGCCAGCAGCGGACAGGGACATCCGGGACAGCTGTTTTTT
V gene: TRBV5-1
J gene: TRBJ2-2
clone size: .
D gene: TRBD1

CDR3 protein: CASSRRQDTEAFF
CDR3 DNA: TGTGCCAGCAGCCGACGACAGGACACTGAAGCTTTCTTT
V gene: TRBV7-2
J gene: TRBJ1-1
clone size: few
D gene: .

CDR3 protein: CASSYLQNTGELFF
CDR3 DNA: TGTGCCAGCAGTTACCTCCAGAACACCGGGGAGCTGTTTTTT
V gene: TRBV6-6
J gene: TRBJ2-2
clone size: .
D gene: .

CDR3 protein: CASSFDINTEAFF
CDR3 DNA: TGTGCCAGCAGCTTCGACATTAACACTGAAGCTTTCTTT
V gene: TRBV7-9
J gene: TRBJ1-1
clone size: .
D gene: .

CDR3 protein: CASSPSGADNQPQHF
CDR3 DNA: TGTGCCAGCTCACCATCAGGGGCCGATAATCAGCCCCAGCATTTT
V gene: TRBV18
J gene: TRBJ1-5
clone size: .
D gene: .

CDR3 protein: CASSLTKPGANVLTF
CDR3 DNA: TGTGCCAGCAGTTTAACTAAGCCTGGGGCCAACGTCCTGACTTTC
V gene: TRBV27
J gene: TRBJ2-6
clone size: .
D gene: .

CDR3 protein: CASSLGPGGTDTQYF
CDR3 DNA: TGCGCCAGCAGCTTGGGTCCGGGAGGCACAGATACGCAGTATTTT
V gene: TRBV5-1
J gene: TRBJ2-3
clone size: .
D gene: .

CDR3 protein: CASSFAGTYEQYF
CDR3 DNA: TGCGCCAGCAGCTTCGCTGGGACCTACGAGCAGTACTTC
V gene: TRBV5-1
J gene: TRBJ2-7
clone size: .
D gene: .

CDR3 protein: CASRDRFNQPQHF
CDR3 DNA: TGTGCCAGTCGGGACAGATTTAATCAGCCCCAGCATTTT
V gene: TRBV19
J gene: TRBJ1-5
clone size: .
D gene: TRBD1

CDR3 protein: CASTGLAGAYNEQFF
CDR3 DNA: TGTGCCAGCACCGGTCTAGCGGGAGCCTACAATGAGCAGTTCTTC
V gene: TRBV11-2
J gene: TRBJ2-1
clone size: .
D gene: TRBD2

CDR3 protein: CASSLDVSTEAFF
CDR3 DNA: TGTGCCAGCAGCTTAGATGTGTCCACTGAAGCTTTCTTT
V gene: TRBV7-9
J gene: TRBJ1-1
clone size: few
D gene: .

CDR3 protein: CASSLGGPGQGVIEQYF
CDR3 DNA: TGTGCCAGCAGCTTGGGCGGACCGGGACAGGGGGTGATCGAGCAGTACTTC
V gene: TRBV5-4
J gene: TRBJ2-7
clone size: .
D gene: TRBD1

CDR3 protein: CASSEPAGAGYEQYF
CDR3 DNA: TGTGCCAGCAGTGAACCTGCGGGAGCCGGCTACGAGCAGTACTTC
V gene: TRBV25-1
J gene: TRBJ2-7
clone size: once
D gene: TRBD2

CDR3 protein: CASSDGLAGVYEQYF
CDR3 DNA: TGTGCCAGCAGCGACGGACTAGCGGGAGTCTACGAGCAGTACTTC
V gene: TRBV6-5
J gene: TRBJ2-7
clone size: .
D gene: TRBD2

CDR3 protein: CASSYSIGGQPQHF
CDR3 DNA: TGTGCCAGCAGTTACTCTATTGGGGGGCAGCCCCAGCATTTT
V gene: TRBV6-6
J gene: TRBJ1-5
clone size: .
D gene: .

CDR3 protein: CASSPRLAALSDEQFF
CDR3 DNA: TGCGCCAGCAGCCCCCGACTAGCGGCCCTGTCGGATGAGCAGTTCTTC
V gene: TRBV5-1
J gene: TRBJ2-1
clone size: .
D gene: TRBD2

CDR3 protein: CASSLTSARTDTQYF
CDR3 DNA: TGCGCCAGCAGCCTTACTAGCGCCCGCACAGATACGCAGTATTTT
V gene: TRBV4-3
J gene: TRBJ2-3
clone size: .
D gene: TRBD2

CDR3 protein: CASSGSILRDNSPLHF
CDR3 DNA: TGTGCCAGCAGTGGGTCTATACTCCGGGATAATTCACCCCTCCACTTT
V gene: TRBV6-1
J gene: TRBJ1-6
clone size: .
D gene: .

CDR3 protein: CASSLGPREAQHF
CDR3 DNA: TGTGCCAGCAGCTTAGGCCCCCGGGAGGCCCAGCATTTT
V gene: TRBV7-9
J gene: TRBJ1-5
clone size: .
D gene: .

CDR3 protein: CASSVATGSTYNEQFF
CDR3 DNA: TGTGCCAGCAGCGTAGCCACCGGGAGCACTTACAATGAGCAGTTCTTC
V gene: TRBV9
J gene: TRBJ2-1
clone size: once
D gene: .

CDR3 protein: CASSRQYF
CDR3 DNA: TGTGCCAGCAGCCGGCAGTACTTC
V gene: TRBV27
J gene: TRBJ2-7
clone size: .
D gene: .

CDR3 protein: CASSLVQSNEQFF
CDR3 DNA: TGTGCCAGCAGCTTAGTCCAGAGCAATGAGCAGTTCTTC
V gene: TRBV7-9
J gene: TRBJ2-1
clone size: .
D gene: .

CDR3 protein: CASKRRGTGAHGYTF
CDR3 DNA: TGTGCCAGCAAAAGAAGGGGGACAGGGGCACATGGCTACACCTTC
V gene: TRBV5-6
J gene: TRBJ1-2
clone size: .
D gene: TRBD1

CDR3 protein: CASSVGWGQETQYF
CDR3 DNA: TGTGCCAGCAGCGTAGGCTGGGGGCAGGAGACCCAGTACTTC
V gene: TRBV9
J gene: TRBJ2-5
clone size: .
D gene: .

CDR3 protein: CASSDAGFQTGANVLTF
CDR3 DNA: TGTGCCAGCAGTGACGCAGGGTTCCAGACTGGGGCCAACGTCCTGACTTTC
V gene: TRBV6-1
J gene: TRBJ2-6
clone size: .
D gene: .

CDR3 protein: CAWSGPAARQYYGYTF
CDR3 DNA: TGTGCCTGGAGTGGTCCGGCAGCCCGCCAGTACTATGGCTACACCTTC
V gene: TRBV30
J gene: TRBJ1-2
clone size: .
D gene: .

CDR3 protein: CAWNRGLGGYNEQFF
CDR3 DNA: TGTGCCTGGAACAGGGGCCTAGGGGGGTACAATGAGCAGTTCTTC
V gene: TRBV30
J gene: TRBJ2-1
clone size: .
D gene: .

CDR3 protein: CASSLEDQETQYF
CDR3 DNA: TGTGCCAGCAGCTTAGAGGACCAAGAGACCCAGTACTTC
V gene: TRBV11-3
J gene: TRBJ2-5
clone size: .
D gene: .

CDR3 protein: CASSQGPTYEQYF
CDR3 DNA: TGTGCCAGCAGCCAAGGTCCCACCTACGAGCAGTACTTC
V gene: TRBV4-2
J gene: TRBJ2-7
clone size: .
D gene: .

CDR3 protein: CASMKGPGELFF
CDR3 DNA: TGTGCCAGCATGAAGGGACCCGGGGAGCTGTTTTTT
V gene: TRBV2
J gene: TRBJ2-2
clone size: .
D gene: .

CDR3 protein: CASSSGPRQGSTDTQYF
CDR3 DNA: TGCGCCAGCAGCTCGGGACCTCGGCAGGGGAGCACAGATACGCAGTATTTT
V gene: TRBV5-1
J gene: TRBJ2-3
clone size: .
D gene: .

CDR3 protein: CASREPGAPTYEQYF
CDR3 DNA: TGCGCCAGCAGGGAGCCAGGGGCCCCAACCTACGAGCAGTACTTC
V gene: TRBV5-1
J gene: TRBJ2-7
clone size: once
D gene: .